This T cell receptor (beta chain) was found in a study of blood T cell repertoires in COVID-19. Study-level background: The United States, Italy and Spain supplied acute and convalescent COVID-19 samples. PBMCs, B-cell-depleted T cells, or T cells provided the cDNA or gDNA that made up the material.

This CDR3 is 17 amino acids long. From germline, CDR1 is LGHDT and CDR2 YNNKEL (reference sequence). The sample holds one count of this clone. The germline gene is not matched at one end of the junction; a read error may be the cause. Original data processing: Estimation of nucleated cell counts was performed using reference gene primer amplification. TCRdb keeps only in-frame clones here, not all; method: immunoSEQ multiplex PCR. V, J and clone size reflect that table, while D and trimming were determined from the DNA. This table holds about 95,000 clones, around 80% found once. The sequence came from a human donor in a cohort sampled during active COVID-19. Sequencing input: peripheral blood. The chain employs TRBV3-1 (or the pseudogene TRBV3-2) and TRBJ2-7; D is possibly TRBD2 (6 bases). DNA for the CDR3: TGTGCCAGCAGCAAAGAGGAATCGCGGGGACTCTCCTACGAGCAGTACTTC. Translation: CASSKEESRGLSYEQYF.